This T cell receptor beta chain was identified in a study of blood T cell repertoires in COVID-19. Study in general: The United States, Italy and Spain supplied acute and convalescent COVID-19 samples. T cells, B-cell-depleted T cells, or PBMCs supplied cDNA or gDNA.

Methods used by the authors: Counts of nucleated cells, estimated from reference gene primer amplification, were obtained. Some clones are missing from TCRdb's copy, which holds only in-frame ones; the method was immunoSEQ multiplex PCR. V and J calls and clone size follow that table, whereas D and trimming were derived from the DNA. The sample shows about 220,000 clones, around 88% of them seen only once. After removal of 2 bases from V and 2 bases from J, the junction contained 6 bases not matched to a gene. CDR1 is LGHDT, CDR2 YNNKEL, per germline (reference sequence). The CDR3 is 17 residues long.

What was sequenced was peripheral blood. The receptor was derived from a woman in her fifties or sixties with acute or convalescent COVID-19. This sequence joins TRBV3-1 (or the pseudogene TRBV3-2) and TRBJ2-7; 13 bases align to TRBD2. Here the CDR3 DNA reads TGTGCCAGCAGCCAACCTAGGACTAGCGGGAGCCCCTACGAGCAGTACTTC. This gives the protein CASSQPRTSGSPYEQYF.